Listed below are T cell receptor beta chains from one sample, sequenced in a study of CD8 T cells in Susac syndrome. TCRdb reprocessed the immunoSEQ multiplex PCR reads with MiXCR, giving one entry per CDR3 protein. Seen here are 95,000 to 150,000 distinct CDR3 sequences, about 94% observed once, and the top ten hold less than 0.3%. The sample consisted of CD8+ T cells from PBMCs. The receptors shown here come from a human donor with Susac syndrome. Both conserved end residues are part of each CDR3. D genes are given only for firm matches. Expanded clones get a size class; other rows say once, few or many, or leave the size out.

TRBJ2-1 | TRBV9 | TRBD2 | NA | TGTGCCAGCAGCCGCCTGACTAGCGGGGGGGCCGATGAGCAGTTCTTC | CASSRLTSGGADEQFF
TRBJ1-1 | TRBV10-3 | NA | NA | TGTGCCATCAGTGAAACCGGGACGGTGAACACTGAAGCTTTCTTT | CAISETGTVNTEAFF
TRBJ1-1 | TRBV29-1 | TRBD1 | NA | TGCAGCGTTCGACAGGGGGTCACTGAAGCTTTCTTT | CSVRQGVTEAFF
TRBJ1-5 | TRBV6-2/TRBV6-3 | NA | NA | TGTGCCAGCATCTATCGGGGCAATCAGCCCCAGCATTTT | CASIYRGNQPQHF
TRBJ2-7 | TRBV27 | TRBD2 | NA | TGTGCCAGCAAAATCCTAGCGGGTCATTACGAGCAGTACTTC | CASKILAGHYEQYF
TRBJ2-7 | TRBV6-6 | NA | NA | TGTGCCAGCAGCCACGGGTTAACCTACGAGCAGTACTTC | CASSHGLTYEQYF
TRBJ1-5 | TRBV28 | NA | NA | TGTGCCAGCAGTAAGACAGAGTATAGCAATCAGCCCCAGCATTTT | CASSKTEYSNQPQHF
TRBJ1-1 | TRBV7-9 | NA | NA | TGTGCCAGCAGCCCCGGAGGCCAGAACACTGAAGCTTTCTTT | CASSPGGQNTEAFF
TRBJ2-5 | TRBV9 | NA | NA | TGTGCCAGCAGCCACAATACCTGGCAGGGTGGTAACCAAGAGACCCAGTACTTC | CASSHNTWQGGNQETQYF
TRBJ1-2 | TRBV29-1 | NA | NA | TGCAGCGTTGACCCCCCCGATGGCTACACCTTC | CSVDPPDGYTF
TRBJ2-7 | TRBV2 | TRBD1 | NA | TGTGCCAGCAGTGCGCGGGACAGGGAGTCCTACGAGCAGTACTTC | CASSARDRESYEQYF
TRBJ1-2 | TRBV4-3 | NA | NA | TGCGCCAGCAGCCAAGATTATAGAGGTCTCTGGGGCTACACCTTC | CASSQDYRGLWGYTF
TRBJ1-2 | TRBV30 | NA | NA | TGTGCCTGGTATAAGGGCCTTCACTATGGCTACACCTTC | CAWYKGLHYGYTF
TRBJ2-7 | TRBV7-8 | NA | NA | TGTGCCAGCAGCTCGGGACTGCTGGCCAACGAGCAGTACTTC | CASSSGLLANEQYF
TRBJ2-3 | TRBV4-1 | NA | NA | TGCGCCAGCAGCCAAGTTGGGGAAGATACGCAGTATTTT | CASSQVGEDTQYF
TRBJ2-1 | TRBV7-9 | NA | NA | TGTGCCAGCAGCTTAGGGGTTCCCTCCTACAATGAGCAGTTCTTC | CASSLGVPSYNEQFF
TRBJ2-5 | TRBV28 | TRBD2 | NA | TGTGCCAGCAGTTTAAGAGAGCGGGGTGAGACCCAGTACTTC | CASSLRERGETQYF
TRBJ1-4 | TRBV30 | NA | NA | TGTGCCTGGAGTGGAGGGATCACGACTAATGAAAAACTGTTTTTT | CAWSGGITTNEKLFF
TRBJ2-7 | TRBV7-2 | TRBD1 | NA | TGTGCCAGCAGCTTCCGGGACAGGGACGTCGAGCAGTACTTC | CASSFRDRDVEQYF
TRBJ2-4 | TRBV20-1 | NA | NA | TGCAGTGCTAGAGGATCTCGGCCTCGCGGAGAAGAGGTCATTCAGTACTTC | CSARGSRPRGEEVIQYF
TRBJ2-7 | TRBV9 | TRBD1 | NA | TGTGCCAGCAGCGTAGGGGCAGGGGGTGGGTACGAGCAGTACTTC | CASSVGAGGGYEQYF
TRBJ1-5 | TRBV6-1 | NA | NA | TGTGCCAGCAGTGAAAGGCAAGGTCAGCCCCAGCATTTT | CASSERQGQPQHF
TRBJ1-2 | TRBV25-1 | NA | NA | TGTGCCAGCAGTGAACTGGGTGACTATGGCTACACCTTC | CASSELGDYGYTF
TRBJ2-1 | TRBV29-1 | TRBD2 | NA | TGCAGCGTTGAAGACCCAGGGACTAGCGGTAACAATGAGCAGTTCTTC | CSVEDPGTSGNNEQFF
TRBJ2-7 | TRBV13 | TRBD2 | NA | TGTGCCAGCAGCTTTAGACCAAGCGGGAGCGAGCAGTACTTC | CASSFRPSGSEQYF
TRBJ2-7 | TRBV30 | NA | NA | TGTGCCTGGAGTACAGGGATAGGTGACGAGCAGTACTTC | CAWSTGIGDEQYF
TRBJ2-7 | TRBV5-1 | NA | NA | TGCGCCAGCAGCTTGGAGGTTCGGGGCTACGAGCAGTACTTC | CASSLEVRGYEQYF
TRBJ2-7 | TRBV6-5 | TRBD2 | once | TGTGCCAGCAGCCCTTATCTAGCGGGGGCTTACGAGCAGTACTTC | CASSPYLAGAYEQYF
TRBJ2-1 | TRBV11-2 | NA | NA | TGTGCCAGCAGCTTGGTGGACGGCGGGCCGTTTGATGAGCAGTTCTTC | CASSLVDGGPFDEQFF
TRBJ1-2 | TRBV7-2 | TRBD1 | NA | TGTGCCAGCAGCTACTCTTTCGACAGGGGGCCTGGCTACACCTTC | CASSYSFDRGPGYTF
TRBJ1-5 | TRBV29-1 | TRBD1 | NA | TGCAGCGCCACCGACAGGGGAGGTCAGCCCCAGCATTTT | CSATDRGGQPQHF
TRBJ2-7 | TRBV7-9 | NA | once | TGTGCCAGCAGCTTAACCGGAGACGAGCAGTACTTC | CASSLTGDEQYF
TRBJ1-1 | TRBV29-1 | NA | NA | TGCAGCGTTCCGGTGGCTAACACTGAAGCTTTCTTT | CSVPVANTEAFF
TRBJ2-2 | TRBV24-1 | NA | NA | TGTGCCACCAGTGACTTCCCCGGGGAGCTGTTTTTT | CATSDFPGELFF
TRBJ2-3 | TRBV27 | NA | NA | TGTGCCAGCAGTTTTACACTAGCTGCGGGCACAGATACGCAGTATTTT | CASSFTLAAGTDTQYF
TRBJ1-1 | TRBV27 | NA | NA | TGTGCCAGCAGTTCTCGACTGAACACTGAAGCTTTCTTT | CASSSRLNTEAFF
TRBJ2-1 | TRBV18 | NA | NA | TGTGCCAGCTCACCATCAGGCACAATAACCTACAATGAGCAGTTCTTC | CASSPSGTITYNEQFF
TRBJ2-7 | TRBV20-1 | TRBD1 | NA | TGCAGTGCTAGGGCCCAGGACAGGGAGACCTACGAGCAGTACTTC | CSARAQDRETYEQYF
TRBJ2-1 | TRBV20-1 | TRBD2 | NA | TGCAGTGCTAGAGAGTCGAGCGGGGGGGCCAATGAGCAGTTCTTC | CSARESSGGANEQFF
TRBJ1-2 | TRBV6-5 | NA | NA | TGTGCCAGCAGTTACCTCTGGGCGGGGCCCTTCGATGGCTACACCTTC | CASSYLWAGPFDGYTF
TRBJ2-1 | TRBV20-1 | TRBD1 | NA | TGCAGTGCGTATACAGGGGACAATGAGCAGTTCTTC | CSAYTGDNEQFF
TRBJ2-7 | TRBV21-1 | NA | NA | TGTGCCTTCGGGGGGGAATACGAGCAGTACTTC | CAFGGEYEQYF
TRBJ2-7 | TRBV20-1 | NA | NA | TGCAGTGCTACCCCAGGCGTCTCCTACGAGCAGTACTTC | CSATPGVSYEQYF
TRBJ2-3 | TRBV10-3 | NA | NA | TGTGCCATCTACGAGGGGGCGGGGGGAGATACGCAGTATTTT | CAIYEGAGGDTQYF